The 15 T cell receptor beta chains in this list originate from one sample, sequenced in a study of early T cells in non-severe SARS-CoV-2 infection. Using its own MiXCR run on the 5' RACE reads, TCRdb lists one record per CDR3 protein. The sample contains more than 95,000 distinct CDR3 sequences, more than 9.5% of which appear only once. The material sequenced was whole blood, taken at baseline. These receptors came from an adult who was a healthcare worker with PCR-confirmed SARS-CoV-2 infection or an uninfected control (not recorded which).

In this sample, this clonotype turned up a few times. This chain joins TRBV14 and TRBJ2-1; D uncertain. This CDR3 is 13 amino acids long. V was cut by 1 base and J by 8 bases, with 9 bases left in between. The germline CDR1 and CDR2 sequences are SGHDN and FVKESK. The CDR3 is CASSQVVWDEQFF. The CDR3 nucleotides are TGTGCCAGCAGCCAAGTGGTTTGGGATGAGCAGTTCTTC.

This clonotype was picked up a small number of times. The chain uses TRBV4-3 and TRBJ1-2; D unclear. Germline assignment: CDR1 LGHNA and CDR2 YSLEER. This CDR3 contains 14 residues. V gave up 1 base and J gave up 3 bases, with 9 bases separating them. The CDR3 DNA reads TGCGCCAGCAGCCAAGGTCTCCAGGACTATGGCTACACCTTC. As protein: CASSQGLQDYGYTF.

By proportion, this clonotype is medium-sized. The chain employs TRBV29-1 and TRBJ1-2; 10 bases agree with TRBD1. In germline, CDR1 is SQVTM, CDR2 ANQGSEA. This CDR3 region has 13 residues. The V segment lost 4 bases and the J segment 3 bases; nucleotides outside the gene matches: 2. CDR3 in amino acids: CSVGDRGYYGYTF. The CDR3 coding sequence is TGCAGCGTTGGGGACAGGGGCTACTATGGCTACACCTTC.

This clonotype was picked up a small number of times. The CDR3, as DNA: TGTGCCAGTCGGACAGCTTATCAGCCCCAGCATTTT. It is translated as CASRTAYQPQHF. The V and J genes are TRBV19 and TRBJ1-5; possibly TRBD1 for D (6 bases). Trimming removed 8 bases at V and 5 bases at J, with 10 bases between. Germline V gives CDR1 LNHDA, CDR2 SQIVND (reference sequence). The CDR3 runs 12 residues.

This clonotype was counted ten times or more. The chain combines TRBV6-4 with TRBJ1-1; D is undetermined. Germline CDR1 is MRHNA and CDR2 is SNTAGT. This CDR3 region has 14 residues. Trimming cost V 8 bases and J 0 bases, with 13 bases left between them. CDR3: CASQLAGMNTEAFF. The CDR3 nucleotides read TGTGCCAGCCAGCTGGCCGGAATGAACACTGAAGCTTTCTTT.

CDR3 nucleotides: TGCAGTGCTAGAAAAACAGGGGCGGATAATTCACCCCTCCACTTT. Translation: CSARKTGADNSPLHF. J is TRBJ1-6 and V is TRBV20-1, with 7 bases aligning to TRBD1. The germline V gene encodes CDR1 DFQATT and CDR2 SNEGSKA (reference sequence). The V gene end was trimmed by 2 bases and the J gene end by 5 bases; junction bases not matched to a gene: 6. The CDR3 consists of 15 residues.

The table lists this clonotype with a few counts. The chain employs TRBV7-9 and TRBJ2-3; 8 bases are a match to TRBD1. Germline V lookup: CDR1 SEHNR, CDR2 FQNEAQ (reference sequence). V was clipped by 5 bases and J by 0 bases; unmatched bases: 4. The CDR3 is made up of 15 amino acids. This CDR3 is CASSTGGSSTDTQYF. For the CDR3, the DNA is TGTGCCAGCAGCACAGGGGGTTCTAGCACAGATACGCAGTATTTT.

This clonotype was recorded many times. J is TRBJ1-1 and V is TRBV2, with D unresolved. Trimming took 5 bases from V and 5 from J, leaving 15 bases between them. Germline values: CDR1 SNHLY, CDR2 FYNNEI. CDR3 length: 14 residues. This CDR3 reads CASSKGFAGTEAFF. CDR3 coding DNA: TGTGCCAGCAGTAAAGGGTTCGCAGGTACTGAAGCTTTCTTT.

This clonotype was seen a few times. The chain links TRBV11-2 to TRBJ2-7, with 7 bases identical to TRBD1. Germline CDR1 is SGHAT and CDR2 is FQNNGV. V shed 5 bases and J 9 bases; nucleotides not matched to a gene: 10. CDR3 length: 13 residues. The CDR3 DNA is TGTGCCAGCAGCCAGCCAGGACAGGTATGGCAGTACTTC. Its translation: CASSQPGQVWQYF.

This clonotype was counted ten times or more. The rearrangement links TRBV27 to TRBJ2-2; 7 positions agree with TRBD1. The length of the CDR3 is 18 residues. J was trimmed by 0 bases and V by 1 base; bases with no gene match: 8. CDR1 is MNHEY and CDR2 is SMNVEV in the germline V gene (reference sequence). In DNA, the CDR3 is TGTGCCAGCAGTTTATACGGCCGGGACAGAACGAACACCGGGGAGCTGTTTTTT. Protein product: CASSLYGRDRTNTGELFF.

The chain recombines TRBV20-1 with TRBJ1-6; 8 bases agree with TRBD1. This CDR3 is built from 14 residues. In germline, CDR1 is DFQATT, CDR2 SNEGSKA (reference sequence). The junction had 7 bases not matched to a gene; V was cut back by 3 bases and J by 9 bases. The CDR3 spells CSARETGGRSPLHF. The CDR3, as DNA: TGCAGTGCTAGGGAAACAGGGGGTCGTTCACCCCTCCACTTT.

This clonotype was found a few times. This sequence joins TRBV6-2 or TRBV6-3 and TRBJ2-1; D remains unclear. This CDR3 contains 16 residues. Germline CDR1 is MNHEY and CDR2 is SVGEGT. Deletions cut 0 bases from V and 3 bases from J, with 12 bases between. The CDR3 region is CASSYSSTVLYNEQFF. CDR3 DNA sequence: TGTGCCAGCAGTTACTCGTCGACTGTCCTCTACAATGAGCAGTTCTTC.

The DNA for the CDR3 is TGTGCCAGCAGCTCAGACGGTGGACAGGGCCAAAATTCACCCCTCCACTTT. Translated: CASSSDGGQGQNSPLHF. V is TRBV7-9 and J is TRBJ1-6; 8 bases align to TRBD1. The CDR3 is 17 residues long. V dropped 4 bases and J dropped 7; count of bases not matched to a gene: 12. The germline CDR1 and CDR2 sequences are SEHNR and FQNEAQ (reference sequence).

This clonotype turned up a few times. This sequence joins TRBV14 and TRBJ2-7; no firm D call. Per germline, CDR1 SGHDN and CDR2 FVKESK. V lost 0 bases and J 4 bases, leaving 19 bases between the germline ends. This CDR3 spans 17 amino acids. This chain's CDR3 is CASSQENLRTSYYEQYF. The CDR3 DNA is TGTGCCAGCAGCCAAGAAAATCTGAGGACGTCCTATTACGAGCAGTACTTC.

There are a few counts of this clonotype. This sequence joins TRBV11-2 and TRBJ2-3; 7 bases agree with TRBD2. After removal of 1 base from V and 2 bases from J, the junction contained 3 bases not matched to a gene. Germline assignment: CDR1 SGHAT and CDR2 FQNNGV. The CDR3 runs 15 residues. The CDR3: CASSLGLASTDTQYF. The DNA for the CDR3 is TGTGCCAGCAGCTTAGGACTAGCATCCACAGATACGCAGTATTTT. The entire variable domain, with the rest obtained from reference TRBV11-2 and TRBJ2-3, is as follows: EAGVAQSPRYKIIEKRQSVAFWCNPISGHATLYWYQQILGQGPKLLIQFQNNGVVDDSQLPKDRFSAERLKGVDSTLKIQPAKLEDSAVYLCASSLGLASTDTQYFGPGTRLTVL.